The clone carrying this T cell receptor (beta chain) has a handful of counts. This specimen comes from a study of blood T cell repertoires in COVID-19. Germline V gene data show CDR1 as SGHKS and CDR2 as YYEKEE (reference sequence). The CDR3 sequence is 15 residues long. Trimming removed 2 bases from V and 8 bases from J; junction bases left unmatched: 6. Repertoires were generated with immunoSEQ multiplex PCR, while TCRdb's copy carries only in-frame clones and drops some. The sample contains roughly 160,000 clones, around 80% of which appear only once. The chain combines TRBV5-5 with TRBJ1-6, with 8 bases fitting TRBD1. This sequence was found in a middle-aged man who had recovered from COVID-19. Sequencing used PBMCs or T cells enriched from blood (not recorded which). The CDR3 region is CASSFQTGGYSPLHF. The CDR3 DNA follows: TGTGCCAGCAGCTTTCAAACAGGGGGGTATTCACCCCTCCACTTT.